These 4 T cell receptor beta chains were all obtained from the same sample, sequenced in a study of CD8 T cells in ankylosing spondylitis. Regarding the study as a whole: In ankylosing spondylitis blood, a motif of about 8 highly homologous TCR beta variants appeared characteristic.

No cognate antigen is known for these TCRs. TCRdb called the 5' RACE reads again in MiXCR, with one record for every CDR3 protein. There are hundreds of thousands of distinct CDR3 sequences in the sample; approximately 17% occur only once, and about 0.94% lies in the top ten. Sequencing input: blood, either unsorted or a sorted T cell fraction (not recorded which). The receptors here all came from a male donor with ankylosing spondylitis.

A few counts support this clonotype. This rearrangement joins TRBV4-1 to TRBJ2-7; the match to TRBD2 covers 16 bases. V shed 3 bases, J shed 3 bases, and the junction held 2 bases outside the gene matches. In germline, CDR1 is MGHRA, CDR2 YSYEKL. The CDR3 loop spans 16 amino acids. Written as DNA, the CDR3 is TGCGCCAGCAGCCAGGGACTAGCGGGAGGGGTCTACGAGCAGTACTTC. It translates to CASSQGLAGGVYEQYF.

This rearrangement joins TRBV12-3 or TRBV12-4 to TRBJ1-1; weak D call: TRBD1 (5 bases). Trimming removed 6 bases at V and 0 bases at J, with 14 bases between. This CDR3 comprises 15 residues. DNA for the CDR3: TGTGCCAGCAGCCGACTCCGGGGCCTGAACACTGAAGCTTTCTTT. This sequence encodes CASSRLRGLNTEAFF.

This clonotype was counted between two and nine times. This chain joins TRBV4-3 and TRBJ1-1; maybe TRBD1 (5 bases). This CDR3 is built from 15 residues. V was pared by 0 bases and J by 2 bases, with 10 bases between. Germline CDR1 is LGHNA and CDR2 is YSLEER. CDR3 in DNA: TGCGCCAGCAGCCAAGATCAGGGAATAAACACTGAAGCTTTCTTT. This codes for CASSQDQGINTEAFF.

There are a few counts of this clonotype. This chain uses TRBV3-1 with TRBJ2-7; D might be TRBD2 (6 bases). CDR3 length equals 13 residues. V lost 1 base to trimming and J lost 3 bases, with 7 bases between them. CDR1 and CDR2 (germline): LGHDT, YNNKEL (reference sequence). CDR3: CASSQAGVYEQYF. DNA of the CDR3: TGTGCCAGCAGCCAAGCGGGGGTCTACGAGCAGTACTTC.